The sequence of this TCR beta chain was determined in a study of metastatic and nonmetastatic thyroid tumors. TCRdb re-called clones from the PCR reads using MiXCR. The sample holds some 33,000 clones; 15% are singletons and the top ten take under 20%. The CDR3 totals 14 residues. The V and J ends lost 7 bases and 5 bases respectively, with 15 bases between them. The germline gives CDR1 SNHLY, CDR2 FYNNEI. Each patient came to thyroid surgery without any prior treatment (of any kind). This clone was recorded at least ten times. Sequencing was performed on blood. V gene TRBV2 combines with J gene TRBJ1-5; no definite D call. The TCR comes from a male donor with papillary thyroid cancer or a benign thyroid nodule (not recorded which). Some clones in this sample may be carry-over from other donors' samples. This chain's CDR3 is CASNMASRDQPQHF. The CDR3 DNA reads TGTGCCAGCAATATGGCGTCGAGGGATCAGCCCCAGCATTTT.